This entry lists 19 T cell receptor beta chains sequenced from one sample in a study. MiXCR, applied by TCRdb to the RT-PCR reads, yields one record per CDR3 protein. Among 550,000 to 750,000 distinct CDR3 sequences listed, 12% to 15% were seen once. The specimen sequenced was memory CD4+ T cells from blood. The receptor source for this set is a female donor in good health, serving as a healthy control.

V gene TRBV11-2 combines with J gene TRBJ2-2; D is unclear. This CDR3 is built from 13 residues. The V end was cut by 2 bases, the J end by 3 bases, with 4 bases between. Germline CDR1 is SGHAT and CDR2 is FQNNGV. The CDR3 region is CASSLMDTGELFF. The CDR3 DNA reads TGTGCCAGCAGCTTAATGGACACCGGGGAGCTGTTTTTT.

The table lists this clonotype with a few counts. This rearrangement joins TRBV7-2 to TRBJ2-1; possibly TRBD2 for D (5 bases). The CDR3 runs to 14 residues. Per germline, CDR1 SGHTA and CDR2 FQGNSA. V lost 5 bases and J 7 bases, leaving 15 bases between the germline ends. Here the CDR3 DNA reads TGTGCCAGCAGCCTTAGTAGCTGGGAGAATGAGCAGTTCTTC. Amino acid sequence: CASSLSSWENEQFF.

In this sample, this clonotype turned up many times. The V gene is TRBV12-3 or TRBV12-4, the J gene TRBJ2-3; D is undetermined. V lost 1 base and J 4 bases, leaving 9 bases between the germline ends. The CDR3 has 14 amino acids. In DNA form, the CDR3 reads TGTGCCAGCAGTTTAGGCAGTCGCGCAGATACGCAGTATTTT. It encodes CASSLGSRADTQYF.

This sequence joins TRBV10-3 and TRBJ2-1, with 7 bases identical to TRBD1. J gave up 6 bases and V 10 bases, and 15 bases lay outside the gene matches. The CDR3 contains 15 residues. CDR1 is ENHRY and CDR2 is SYGVKD in the germline V gene. This CDR3 reads CASSASRTGANEQFF. The DNA of the CDR3 is TGTGCCAGCTCAGCATCAAGAACAGGGGCCAATGAGCAGTTCTTC.

The chain couples TRBV7-8 to TRBJ1-2, with D tentatively TRBD1 (6 bases). Per the germline V gene, CDR1 is SGHVS and CDR2 is FQNEAQ. The germline V and J ends were trimmed by 0 bases and 7 bases, with 15 bases remaining between them. The CDR3 loop spans 15 amino acids. CDR3 sequence (DNA): TGTGCCAGCAGCTTAGCGGGGGGGCAGGATTCTGGCTACACCTTC. Residues: CASSLAGGQDSGYTF.

This sequence joins TRBV20-1 and TRBJ1-1, with no clear D. CDR1 and CDR2 from the germline V gene are DFQATT and SNEGSKA (reference sequence). The CDR3 spans 16 residues. With 2 bases removed from V and 1 base from J, the gap between germline ends came to 17 bases. CDR3 DNA: TGCAGTGCTAGACCCCTGGGTCTATCGGGGAACACTGAAGCTTTCTTT. Protein: CSARPLGLSGNTEAFF.

The CDR3 protein is CASSLVPGATEAFF. CDR3 in DNA: TGCGCCAGCAGCTTAGTGCCAGGGGCCACTGAAGCTTTCTTT. The chain joins TRBV4-3 to TRBJ1-1; maybe TRBD1 (6 bases). The germline CDR1 and CDR2 sequences are LGHNA and YSLEER. Between the trimmed V and J ends, which lost 5 bases and 4 bases, there was a span of 14 bases. This CDR3 contains 14 residues.

In this sample, this clonotype turned up a few times. This chain links TRBV20-1 with TRBJ1-4, with D hard to call. This CDR3 contains 13 residues. Germline assignment: CDR1 DFQATT and CDR2 SNEGSKA (reference sequence). Trimming shortened V by 0 bases and J by 10 bases, and 12 bases separated the two germline ends. The CDR3: CSAREAIVGKLFF. As DNA, the CDR3 is TGCAGTGCTAGAGAGGCTATCGTAGGAAAACTGTTTTTT.

This clonotype was counted only a few times. The genes are TRBV20-1 and TRBJ2-7, with 8 bases identical to TRBD2. Germline V CDR1 and CDR2: DFQATT, SNEGSKA (reference sequence). V dropped 0 bases and J dropped 4; count of bases not matched to a gene: 5. The CDR3 covers 14 residues. The CDR3 nucleotides read TGCAGTGCTAGAGACGGACTAGCTAAATACGAGCAGTACTTC. It is translated as CSARDGLAKYEQYF.

The sample holds a few counts of this clonotype. The chain combines TRBV7-2 with TRBJ1-1; no firm D call. V was clipped by 2 bases and J by 0 bases, with 10 bases between them. Germline lookup yields CDR1 SGHTA and CDR2 FQGNSA. This CDR3 is built from 15 residues. CDR3 sequence reads: CASSLFVSMNTEAFF. CDR3 coding DNA: TGTGCCAGCAGCTTATTCGTCAGCATGAACACTGAAGCTTTCTTT.

The rearrangement uses TRBV14 and TRBJ2-7; 9 bases are shared with TRBD2. The CDR3 contains 16 residues. CDR1 and CDR2 from the germline V gene are SGHDN and FVKESK. After removal of 5 bases from V and 2 bases from J, the junction contained 10 bases not matched to a gene. The CDR3 here is CASSVRSGSPPYEQYF. As DNA, the CDR3 is TGTGCCAGCAGCGTCCGTAGCGGGAGTCCTCCCTACGAGCAGTACTTC.

The chain recombines TRBV4-3 with TRBJ2-7; 8 bases match TRBD2. The J segment lost 1 base and the V segment lost 0 bases, leaving 5 bases of the junction unmatched. The CDR3 totals 16 residues. CDR1 is LGHNA, CDR2 YSLEER, per germline. CDR3 protein: CASSQDAGLGSYEQYF. The CDR3 nucleotides are TGCGCCAGCAGCCAAGATGCGGGACTAGGGTCCTACGAGCAGTACTTC.

This clonotype was counted a few times. CDR3 DNA: TGTGCCTGCACGGGACAGGGCCACGAGCAGTACTTC. Translation: CACTGQGHEQYF. V usage is TRBV30 and J usage is TRBJ2-7; 9 nucleotides match TRBD1. J lost 5 bases, V lost 6 bases, and 5 bases had no gene match. CDR3 size: 12 residues. Germline CDR1 and CDR2: GTSNPN and SVGIG (reference sequence).

Comment on this clonotype: One end of the junction is discordant with germline, which a read error may explain. The chain has TRBV5-6 and TRBJ2-5, with D perhaps matching TRBD2 (5 bases). The CDR3 covers 12 residues. CDR1 is SGHDT and CDR2 is YYEEEE in the germline V gene. The CDR3, as DNA: TGTGACAGCAGCTTTGGCGGGGAGACCCAGTACTTC. The encoded protein is CDSSFGGETQYF.

This chain joins TRBV27 and TRBJ2-7; 9 nucleotides align to TRBD1. Germline assignment: CDR1 MNHEY and CDR2 SMNVEV (reference sequence). The junction had 10 bases not matched to a gene; V was cut back by 5 bases and J by 5 bases. This CDR3 is 15 amino acids long. The CDR3 DNA reads as TGTGCCAGCAGTCTTCCGGGACAGGGTATGAACGAGCAGTACTTC. It is translated as CASSLPGQGMNEQYF.

CDR3 protein: CASFGGAYNEQFF. The DNA for the CDR3 is TGTGCCAGCTTCGGGGGGGCCTACAATGAGCAGTTCTTC. V and J are TRBV5-5 and TRBJ2-1; TRBD2 agrees at 8 bases. CDR3 length: 13 amino acids. Per germline, CDR1 SGHKS and CDR2 YYEKEE (reference sequence). The ends lost 7 bases at V and 2 bases at J; junction bases unmatched: 2.

This chain uses TRBV4-3 with TRBJ1-1; 9 bases agree with TRBD1. Germline V CDR1 and CDR2: LGHNA, YSLEER. The CDR3 sequence is 14 residues long. Trimming removed 4 bases from V and 7 bases from J; junction bases left unmatched: 7. In nucleotides, the CDR3 is TGCGCCAGCAGCCGTACCGGGACAGGGAATGAAGCTTTCTTT. As protein: CASSRTGTGNEAFF.

There are many counts of this clonotype. The chain joins TRBV7-2 to TRBJ2-7; 8 nucleotides line up with TRBD2. Germline lookup yields CDR1 SGHTA and CDR2 FQGNSA. Trimming at V came to 1 base and at J to 4 bases, leaving 12 bases not matched to a gene. There are 17 residues in the CDR3. The CDR3 DNA sequence: TGTGCCAGCAGCTTAGTGTCATTTCCGGGACTAGGTTACGAGCAGTACTTC. Its translation: CASSLVSFPGLGYEQYF.

This clonotype was seen ten or more times. V gene TRBV11-1 combines with J gene TRBJ2-5; 7 bases fit TRBD2. V lost 2 bases and J lost 4; bases outside the gene matches: 4. Germline lookup yields CDR1 SGHAT and CDR2 FQDESV (reference sequence). The CDR3 is 14 amino acids. CDR3 sequence reads: CASSLWASGETQYF. CDR3 coding DNA: TGTGCCAGCAGCTTATGGGCTAGCGGAGAGACCCAGTACTTC.